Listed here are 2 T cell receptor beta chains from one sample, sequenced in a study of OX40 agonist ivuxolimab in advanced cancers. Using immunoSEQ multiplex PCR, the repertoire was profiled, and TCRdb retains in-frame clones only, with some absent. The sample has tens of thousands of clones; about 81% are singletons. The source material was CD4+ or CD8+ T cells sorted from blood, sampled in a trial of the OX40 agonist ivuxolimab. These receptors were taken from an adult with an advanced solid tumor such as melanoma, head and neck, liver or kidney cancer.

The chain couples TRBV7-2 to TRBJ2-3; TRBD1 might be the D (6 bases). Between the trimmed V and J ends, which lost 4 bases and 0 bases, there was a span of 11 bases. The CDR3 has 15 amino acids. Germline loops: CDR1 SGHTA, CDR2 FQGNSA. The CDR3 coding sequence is TGTGCCAGCAGCTCCCGGGACACAAGCACAGATACGCAGTATTTT. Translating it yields CASSSRDTSTDTQYF.

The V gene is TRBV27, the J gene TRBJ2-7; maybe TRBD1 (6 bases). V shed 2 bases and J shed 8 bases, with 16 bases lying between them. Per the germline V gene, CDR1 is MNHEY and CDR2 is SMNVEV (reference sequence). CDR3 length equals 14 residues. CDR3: CASSLAVTGRQQYF. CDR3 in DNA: TGTGCCAGCAGTTTAGCTGTTACAGGGCGGCAGCAGTACTTC.